These T cell receptor beta chains were read from a single sample in a study of T cell responses to AZD1222 COVID-19 vaccine. The data were produced by immunoSEQ multiplex PCR, yet TCRdb's version contains in-frame clones alone and is incomplete. The data contain about 130,000 clones, more than 75% of them seen just once; the ten biggest clones take up about 20%. The sequencing used peripheral blood, collected on day 0 of AZD1222 vaccination. These receptors all stem from an adult in good health. CDR3s include the opening cysteine and the closing phenylalanine or tryptophan. Each record gives: V gene, clone size, J gene, D gene, CDR3 DNA, CDR3 protein. A D gene is named only where the DNA matches it firmly. Only part of the rows carry a size: once, few, many, or a class if the clone is expanded.

V: TRBV6-5; size: once; J: TRBJ1-2; D: -; DNA: TGTGCCAGCAGTTACTCGGACAGCGCCTATGGCTACACCTTC; CDR3: CASSYSDSAYGYTF
V: TRBV6-2/TRBV6-3; size: few; J: TRBJ1-6; D: -; DNA: TGTGCCAGCAGCCAACACCGAACAGGGTATAATTCACCCCTCCACTTT; CDR3: CASSQHRTGYNSPLHF
V: TRBV9; size: -; J: TRBJ1-1; D: -; DNA: TGTGCCAGCAGCCCTAGGGGTAATATTTTTGTGGACACTGAAGCTTTCTTT; CDR3: CASSPRGNIFVDTEAFF
V: TRBV30; size: -; J: TRBJ1-2; D: TRBD1; DNA: TGTGCCTGGGCAGACAGGGGCGATGGCTACACCTTC; CDR3: CAWADRGDGYTF
V: TRBV6-5; size: -; J: TRBJ2-3; D: -; DNA: TGTGCCAGCAGTTATTCGGTGGGGGGCCGGGCAGATACGCAGTATTTT; CDR3: CASSYSVGGRADTQYF
V: TRBV7-2; size: once; J: TRBJ2-3; D: TRBD2; DNA: TGTGCCAGCAGCTATGTTCGGGGGGTGTCAGATACGCAGTATTTT; CDR3: CASSYVRGVSDTQYF
V: TRBV5-1; size: -; J: TRBJ2-3; D: TRBD1; DNA: TGCGCCAGCAGCTTGGATGGGACAGGGGATACGCAGTATTTT; CDR3: CASSLDGTGDTQYF
V: TRBV12-3/TRBV12-4; size: -; J: TRBJ2-1; D: -; DNA: TGTGCCAGCAGTTTAAGGTCCGATGAGCAGTTCTTC; CDR3: CASSLRSDEQFF
V: TRBV23-1; size: few; J: TRBJ2-2; D: -; DNA: TGCGCCAGCAGACTCAGACCCGGGGAGCTGTTTTTT; CDR3: CASRLRPGELFF
V: TRBV27; size: -; J: TRBJ1-2; D: -; DNA: TGTGCCAGCAGTTCCTCCGGGACCGACGGCTATGGCTACACCTTC; CDR3: CASSSSGTDGYGYTF
V: TRBV30; size: -; J: TRBJ1-6; D: TRBD1; DNA: TGTGCCTGGAGTGTACCCTGGGGGGGGACAGGGGTATCACCCCTCCACTTT; CDR3: CAWSVPWGGTGVSPLHF
V: TRBV13; size: -; J: TRBJ1-5; D: -; DNA: TGTGCCAGCAGCCGCTTGGGCAATCAGCCCCAGCATTTT; CDR3: CASSRLGNQPQHF
V: TRBV7-3; size: -; J: TRBJ2-7; D: TRBD1; DNA: TGTGCCAGCAGCCCCGGGACAGGGGCTTCCGAGCAGTACTTC; CDR3: CASSPGTGASEQYF
V: TRBV2; size: -; J: TRBJ2-7; D: -; DNA: TGTGCCAGCACGTTCAGGATTTCCTACGAGCAGTACTTC; CDR3: CASTFRISYEQYF
V: TRBV2; size: -; J: TRBJ1-4; D: TRBD1; DNA: TGTGCCAGCAGTAAGGACAGGGTTAATGAAAAACTGTTTTTT; CDR3: CASSKDRVNEKLFF
V: TRBV7-8; size: -; J: TRBJ1-4; D: -; DNA: TGTGCCAGCAGCTTATGGCAGGGTGATGAAAAACTGTTTTTT; CDR3: CASSLWQGDEKLFF
V: TRBV5-4; size: -; J: TRBJ2-7; D: TRBD1; DNA: TGTGCCAGCAGCCTATGGGACAGGCCGGCGGAGCAGTACTTC; CDR3: CASSLWDRPAEQYF
V: TRBV7-9; size: -; J: TRBJ2-7; D: TRBD1; DNA: TGTGCCAGCAGCCCGGACAGGGGGCCATCCTACGAGCAGTACTTC; CDR3: CASSPDRGPSYEQYF
V: TRBV28; size: few; J: TRBJ1-4; D: -; DNA: TGTGCCAGCAGTCCCCTTGCCCGCACTGCAACTAATGAAAAACTGTTTTTT; CDR3: CASSPLARTATNEKLFF
V: TRBV7-2; size: -; J: TRBJ1-6; D: TRBD1; DNA: TGTGCCAGCAGCTTACGTGGGTGGGGACAGGATATTCCACCCCTCCACTTT; CDR3: CASSLRGWGQDIPPLHF
V: TRBV5-4; size: -; J: TRBJ2-5; D: TRBD2; DNA: TGTGCCAGCAGCCCGGGGGGTAGCGGGGCAGAGACCCAGTACTTC; CDR3: CASSPGGSGAETQYF
V: TRBV5-1; size: once; J: TRBJ2-1; D: TRBD1; DNA: TGCGCCAGCAGCGACGGGACAGGGGGCCACGAGCAGTTCTTC; CDR3: CASSDGTGGHEQFF
V: TRBV19; size: -; J: TRBJ2-7; D: -; DNA: TGTGCCAGTAGCCTCGGGGACACCTCCTACGAGCAGTACTTC; CDR3: CASSLGDTSYEQYF
V: TRBV5-6; size: -; J: TRBJ2-5; D: -; DNA: TGTGCCAGCAGCTGGACAGTCCCCCAAGAGACCCAGTACTTC; CDR3: CASSWTVPQETQYF
V: TRBV7-8; size: -; J: TRBJ2-7; D: TRBD1; DNA: TGTGCCAGCAGCCCTGGACAGGGCCTTTCCTACGAGCAGTACTTC; CDR3: CASSPGQGLSYEQYF
V: TRBV4-3; size: -; J: TRBJ1-1; D: -; DNA: TGCGCCAGCAGCCAAGCCCCGGGAGGTTATAACACTGAAGCTTTCTTT; CDR3: CASSQAPGGYNTEAFF
V: TRBV5-5; size: few; J: TRBJ1-3; D: -; DNA: TGTGCCAGCAGCTCCGCCGGACAGAGAAACACCATATATTTT; CDR3: CASSSAGQRNTIYF
V: TRBV29-1; size: -; J: TRBJ2-7; D: TRBD2; DNA: TGCAGCGTTGAACGCGGGGAGGGGTTGACCTACGAGCAGTACTTC; CDR3: CSVERGEGLTYEQYF
V: TRBV7-5; size: few; J: TRBJ1-2; D: -; DNA: TGTGCCAGAAGCTTAGGGACAGGGGGCGATGGCTACACCTTC; CDR3: CARSLGTGGDGYTF
V: TRBV28; size: -; J: TRBJ1-4; D: -; DNA: TGTGCCAGCAGTTGGAGGGGCCCTCTGTTTTTT; CDR3: CASSWRGPLFF
V: TRBV4-3; size: -; J: TRBJ2-7; D: -; DNA: TGCGCCAGCAGCCAGGCGGCAGGGTACTACGAGCAGTACTTC; CDR3: CASSQAAGYYEQYF
V: TRBV14; size: -; J: TRBJ2-7; D: -; DNA: TGTGCCAGCAGCCAGGGACGGTTCTACGAGCAGTACTTC; CDR3: CASSQGRFYEQYF
V: TRBV9; size: -; J: TRBJ1-3; D: -; DNA: TGTGCCAGCAGCGTCTTCTCCGGGGCTCAGCCCGGAAACACCATATATTTT; CDR3: CASSVFSGAQPGNTIYF
V: TRBV9; size: -; J: TRBJ1-6; D: -; DNA: TGTGCCAGCAGCGTAGCTAGCAGCAATTCACCCCTCCACTTT; CDR3: CASSVASSNSPLHF
V: TRBV4-3; size: -; J: TRBJ1-2; D: -; DNA: TGCGCCAGCAGCCAAGAGCAGGGTGGCTTTGGCTACACCTTC; CDR3: CASSQEQGGFGYTF
V: TRBV3-1/TRBV3-2; size: -; J: TRBJ1-1; D: TRBD1; DNA: TGTGCCAGCAGCCAAGGCCGGACAGGGCTCTTAGCTTTCTTT; CDR3: CASSQGRTGLLAFF
V: TRBV7-2; size: -; J: TRBJ2-7; D: -; DNA: TGTGCCAGCAGCTTAGTCCGGGGGGCTAGCTACGAGCAGTACTTC; CDR3: CASSLVRGASYEQYF
V: TRBV18; size: -; J: TRBJ1-1; D: -; DNA: TGTGCCAGCTCAGCCCACAGCGACACTGAAGCTTTCTTT; CDR3: CASSAHSDTEAFF
V: TRBV6-5; size: -; J: TRBJ1-6; D: -; DNA: TGTGCCAGCAGTTACCAGGGTGCAAATTCACCCCTCCACTTT; CDR3: CASSYQGANSPLHF
V: TRBV5-1; size: -; J: TRBJ1-2; D: -; DNA: TGCGCCAGCAGCTTGACCATGTACAGGGAAGATGGCTACACCTTC; CDR3: CASSLTMYREDGYTF
V: TRBV28; size: -; J: TRBJ2-7; D: -; DNA: TGTGCCAGCAGTCCAGGGACTCCGACCTACGAGCAGTACTTC; CDR3: CASSPGTPTYEQYF
V: TRBV9; size: -; J: TRBJ2-7; D: -; DNA: TGTGCCAGCAGCGTAGATGGAGGGCCCTACGAGCAGTACTTC; CDR3: CASSVDGGPYEQYF
V: TRBV5-1; size: -; J: TRBJ1-2; D: -; DNA: TGCGCCAGCAGGGGGGACAACTATGGCTACACCTTC; CDR3: CASRGDNYGYTF
V: TRBV6-5; size: -; J: TRBJ1-5; D: TRBD1; DNA: TGTGCCAGCAGGGACAGGGTAGAGCCCCAGCATTTT; CDR3: CASRDRVEPQHF
V: TRBV19; size: -; J: TRBJ1-4; D: -; DNA: TGTGCCACCTCGCAGGGCTCTAATGAAAAACTGTTTTTT; CDR3: CATSQGSNEKLFF
V: TRBV4-1; size: few; J: TRBJ1-2; D: -; DNA: TGCGCCAGCAGCCAGACCACCTATGGCTACACCTTC; CDR3: CASSQTTYGYTF
V: TRBV5-1; size: -; J: TRBJ2-2; D: -; DNA: TGCGCCAGCAGCTTGAAGGACTCGAACACCGGGGAGCTGTTTTTT; CDR3: CASSLKDSNTGELFF
V: TRBV7-2; size: once; J: TRBJ1-6; D: TRBD1; DNA: TGTGCCAGCAGCCCAGGGACAGGGGGAACTTCACCCCTCCACTTT; CDR3: CASSPGTGGTSPLHF
V: TRBV18; size: -; J: TRBJ2-2; D: TRBD1; DNA: TGTGCCAGCTCACCAGTTTCAAACAGGGGCACCGGGGAGCTGTTTTTT; CDR3: CASSPVSNRGTGELFF
V: TRBV15; size: -; J: TRBJ1-2; D: -; DNA: TGTGCCACCAGCAGAGGGCCCGGGACTCCGGGCCGGGCTTATGGCTACACCTTC; CDR3: CATSRGPGTPGRAYGYTF
V: TRBV5-6; size: -; J: TRBJ2-6; D: TRBD1; DNA: TGTGCCAGCAGCTCCGGGACAGGGGCGAACTCTTATGGGGCCAACGTCCTGACTTTC; CDR3: CASSSGTGANSYGANVLTF
V: TRBV9; size: -; J: TRBJ2-2; D: -; DNA: TGTGCCAGCAGCGTACGTACGCAGAACACCGGGGAGCTGTTTTTT; CDR3: CASSVRTQNTGELFF
V: TRBV5-4; size: -; J: TRBJ2-6; D: TRBD1; DNA: TGTGCCAGCAGCTTGGGACAGGGTTCGTTTGGGGCCAACGTCCTGACTTTC; CDR3: CASSLGQGSFGANVLTF
V: TRBV3-1/TRBV3-2; size: once; J: TRBJ2-2; D: TRBD2; DNA: TGTGCCAGCAGCCTGGGGGGGGTTTCGAACACCGGGGAGCTGTTTTTT; CDR3: CASSLGGVSNTGELFF
V: TRBV28; size: -; J: TRBJ1-2; D: TRBD1; DNA: TGTGCCAGCAGTTCCCCGGGACAGACCTATGGCTACACCTTC; CDR3: CASSSPGQTYGYTF
V: TRBV28; size: -; J: TRBJ1-6; D: -; DNA: TGTGCCAGCAGTACGACTACACTGAGCTCCTATAATTCACCCCTCCACTTT; CDR3: CASSTTTLSSYNSPLHF
V: TRBV5-1; size: -; J: TRBJ2-5; D: -; DNA: TGCGCCAGCAGCTCCCCCAGCGGCGGGGAGACCCAGTACTTC; CDR3: CASSSPSGGETQYF
V: TRBV2; size: -; J: TRBJ2-3; D: TRBD1; DNA: TGTGCCAGCACCTCCGGGACAGGGGGCGAAACAGATACGCAGTATTTT; CDR3: CASTSGTGGETDTQYF